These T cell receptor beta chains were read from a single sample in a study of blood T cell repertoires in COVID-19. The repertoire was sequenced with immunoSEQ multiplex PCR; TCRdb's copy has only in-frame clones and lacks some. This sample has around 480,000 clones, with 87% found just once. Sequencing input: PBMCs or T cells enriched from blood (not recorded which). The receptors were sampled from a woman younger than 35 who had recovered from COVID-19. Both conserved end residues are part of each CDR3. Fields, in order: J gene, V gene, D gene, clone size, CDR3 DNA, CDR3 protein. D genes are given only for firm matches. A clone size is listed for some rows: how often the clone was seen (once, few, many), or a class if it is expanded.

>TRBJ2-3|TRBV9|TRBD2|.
TGTGCCAGCAGCTCCGGACTAGCGGGGATGACAGATACGCAGTATTTT
CASSSGLAGMTDTQYF
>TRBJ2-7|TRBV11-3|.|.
TGTGCCAGCAGTAAGGGGGGGAACTACGAGCAGTACTTC
CASSKGGNYEQYF
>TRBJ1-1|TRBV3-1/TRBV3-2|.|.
TGTGCCAGCAGCCAAGGGTCGGGAGGGGGTGAAGCTTTCTTT
CASSQGSGGGEAFF
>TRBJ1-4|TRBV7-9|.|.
TGTGCCAGCCCGGAGGGGGGGCCCCATGAAAAACTGTTTTTT
CASPEGGPHEKLFF
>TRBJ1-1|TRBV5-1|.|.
TGCGCCAGCAGCTTGGATTATAACACTGAAGCTTTCTTT
CASSLDYNTEAFF
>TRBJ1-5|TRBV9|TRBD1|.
TGTGCCAGCAGCCAAGGACAGGCGCCGGGGCAGCCCCAGCATTTT
CASSQGQAPGQPQHF
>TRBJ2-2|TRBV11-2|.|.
TGTGCCAGCAGTCGGGGGGCCCCGGACACCGGGGAGCTGTTTTTT
CASSRGAPDTGELFF
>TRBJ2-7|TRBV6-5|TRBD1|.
TGTGCCAGCCGGGGTCGGGACAGGGTCTACGAGCAGTACTTC
CASRGRDRVYEQYF
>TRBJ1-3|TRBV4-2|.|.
TGTGCCAGCAGCCAAGACACAGGAGGAAACACCATATATTTT
CASSQDTGGNTIYF
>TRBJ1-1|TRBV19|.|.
TGTGCCAGCCGTAACACTGAAGCTTTCTTT
CASRNTEAFF
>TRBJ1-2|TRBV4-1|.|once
TGCGCCAGCAGCCAAGGAGGGCCGGACCCTTATGGCTACACCTTC
CASSQGGPDPYGYTF
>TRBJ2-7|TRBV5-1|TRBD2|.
TGCGCCAGCAGCCCCCCAGGGACTATCTCCTACGAGCAGTACTTC
CASSPPGTISYEQYF
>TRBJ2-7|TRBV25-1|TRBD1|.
TGTGCCAGCAGAAAACAGGGGGCGGTCGAGCAGTACTTC
CASRKQGAVEQYF
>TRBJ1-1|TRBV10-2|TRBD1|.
TGCGCCAGCAGTCGTGGACAGGGGCTCACTGAAGCTTTCTTT
CASSRGQGLTEAFF
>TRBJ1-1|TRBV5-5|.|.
TGTGCCAGCAGCTTGGAATGGGGGCTTGGCACTGAAGCTTTCTTT
CASSLEWGLGTEAFF
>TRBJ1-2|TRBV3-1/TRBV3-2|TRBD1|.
TGTGCCAGCAGCCAAGATATCCAGGGGGCAGAATACACCTTC
CASSQDIQGAEYTF
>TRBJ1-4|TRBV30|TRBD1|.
TGTGCCTGGAGTGGTCGCAGGGGGTCTACTAATGAAAAACTGTTTTTT
CAWSGRRGSTNEKLFF
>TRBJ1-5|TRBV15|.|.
TGTGCCACCAGCAGATCCTACAGGATACGAGGAACTCTAGAAAATCAGCCCCAGCATTTT
CATSRSYRIRGTLENQPQHF
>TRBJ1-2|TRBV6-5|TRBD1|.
TGTGCCAGCAGTTCCGTGGGACAGGGGAATGGCTACACCTTC
CASSSVGQGNGYTF
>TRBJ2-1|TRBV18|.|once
TGTGCCAGCTCACCAAGCACCTCCTACAATGAGCAGTTCTTC
CASSPSTSYNEQFF
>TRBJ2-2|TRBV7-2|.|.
TGTGCCAGCAGCTTAGCGCTAGAGCGCACCGGGGAGCTGTTTTTT
CASSLALERTGELFF
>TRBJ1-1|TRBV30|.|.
TGTGCCTGGAGTCTATCATTGAAGAACACTGAAGCTTTCTTT
CAWSLSLKNTEAFF
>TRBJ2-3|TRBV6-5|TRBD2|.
TGTGCCAGCAGGCCGGGACTAGCGGCAGATACGCAGTATTTT
CASRPGLAADTQYF
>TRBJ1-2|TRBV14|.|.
TGTGCCAGCAGCCCGGGAGGACAGACATATGGCTACACCTTC
CASSPGGQTYGYTF
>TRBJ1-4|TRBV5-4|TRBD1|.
TGTGCCAGCAGCCCGGGGACAGGGGCAGAAAAACTGTTTTTT
CASSPGTGAEKLFF
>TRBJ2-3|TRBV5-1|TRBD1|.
TGCGCCAGCAGCTTTCCGACAGGGGAAGGTGGAGATACGCAGTATTTT
CASSFPTGEGGDTQYF
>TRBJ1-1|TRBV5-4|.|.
TGTGCCAGCCGGGACATCCAAAACACTGAAGCTTTCTTT
CASRDIQNTEAFF
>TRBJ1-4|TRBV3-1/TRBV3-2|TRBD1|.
TGTGCCAGCAGCCCTTCCCCGGGACAGGGAAGAAAACTGTTTTTT
CASSPSPGQGRKLFF
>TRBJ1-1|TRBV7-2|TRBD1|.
TGTGCCAGCAGCCTCACAGGGGGCGTTCTCGGAAACACTGAAGCTTTCTTT
CASSLTGGVLGNTEAFF
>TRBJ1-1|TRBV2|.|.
TGTGCCAGCAGTCTTGCACCAGACTACTCGAACACTGAAGCTTTCTTT
CASSLAPDYSNTEAFF
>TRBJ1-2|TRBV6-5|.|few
TGTGCCAGCAGGCCTACCGGGAACTATGGCTACACCTTC
CASRPTGNYGYTF
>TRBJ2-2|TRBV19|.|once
TGTGCCAGTAGTATGCAGGCAAGGACCGGGGAGCTGTTTTTT
CASSMQARTGELFF
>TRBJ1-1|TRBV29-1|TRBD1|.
TGCAGCGTAGACAGGGGAAACACTGAAGCTTTCTTT
CSVDRGNTEAFF
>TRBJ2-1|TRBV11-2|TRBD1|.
TGTGCCAGCAGCGGAGCCGCAGGGGGCCTTTCGGACAATGAGCAGTTCTTC
CASSGAAGGLSDNEQFF
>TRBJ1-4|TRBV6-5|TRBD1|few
TGTGCCAGCAGTTCCGACAGGGGGACTAATGAAAAACTGTTTTTT
CASSSDRGTNEKLFF
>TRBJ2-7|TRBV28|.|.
TGTGCCAGCAGTTTATCCGGTAGGGGATCCTCCTACGAGCAGTACTTC
CASSLSGRGSSYEQYF
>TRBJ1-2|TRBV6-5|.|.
TGTGCCAGCACCTACAGGCTCGGTAGATATGGCTACACCTTC
CASTYRLGRYGYTF
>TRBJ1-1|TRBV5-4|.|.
TGTGCCAGCAGCGATCAGGGGATGAACACTGAAGCTTTCTTT
CASSDQGMNTEAFF
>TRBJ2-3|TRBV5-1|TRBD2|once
TGCGCCAGCAGCCCTTGGACTAGCGGGGGGGTGGATACGCAGTATTTT
CASSPWTSGGVDTQYF
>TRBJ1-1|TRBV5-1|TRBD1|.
TGCGCCAGCAGACTGGGACAGGGAATCGAAGCTTTCTTT
CASRLGQGIEAFF
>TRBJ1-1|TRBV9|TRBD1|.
TGTGCCAGCAGCGCCACAGGGGCGGACACTGAAGCTTTCTTT
CASSATGADTEAFF
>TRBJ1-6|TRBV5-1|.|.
TGCGCCAGCAGCGCGGACAGAAATTCACCCCTCCACTTT
CASSADRNSPLHF
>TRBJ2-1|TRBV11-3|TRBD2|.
TGTGCCAGCAGCTTAGGTACTACTAGCGGGGGAGTCGATGAGCAGTTCTTC
CASSLGTTSGGVDEQFF
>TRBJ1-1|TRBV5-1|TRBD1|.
TGCGCCAGCACCTCCGGGACAGGGAGCACTGAAGCTTTCTTT
CASTSGTGSTEAFF
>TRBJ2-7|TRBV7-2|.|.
TGTGCCAGCAGCTCCGGGAGCAGCTCCTACGAGCAGTACTTC
CASSSGSSSYEQYF
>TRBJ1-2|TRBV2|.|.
TGTGCCAGCAGTGAATCCCCAGCAGGAGGGTATGGCTACACCTTC
CASSESPAGGYGYTF